This T cell receptor beta chain was documented in a study of blood T cells in healthy people across ages (dated by TCRdb to about 2015). A note on the overall study: In model experiments, template switching captured about one uniquely barcoded TCR beta cDNA molecule for every two T cells. The study measured age-related changes in TCR beta repertoire diversity using deep sequencing normalized with unique cDNA molecular identifiers. Donors were grouped into four age groups: young (average roughly 15 years), middle-aged (less than 40), aged (around 60) and long-lived (around 80). To avoid experimental bias, donors of different ages were spread randomly across the sequencing lanes. Using the same blood draw, the study looked at two additional independent replicas of 1 million unique cDNA reads for two donors, one aged 18 to 30 and the other aged 80 or older.

The roughly 39 donors, aged roughly 6 to 95 years, were systemically healthy Caucasian individuals from Russia. Each donor gave ten milliliters of peripheral blood, drawn into EDTA-treated Vacutainer tubes. Ficoll-Paque density-gradient centrifugation was used to isolate PBMCs, with at least 6 million per sample. Total RNA was extracted from PBMCs with Trizol reagent, with at least 6 micrograms obtained per sample. The percentages of naive CD45RAhigh/CD27high T cells were determined by flow cytometry on a PBMC aliquot from every donor. The study at large found these results: Estimates of total diversity from one million sequenced T cells were regarded as lower bounds and underestimates. The long-lived group showed more naive CD4+ T cells, fewer expanded clones and increased TCR diversity than the aged group, suggesting age selection. Because the CMV infection status of the donors was unknown, age-related changes in expanded clonotypes may potentially have been confounded. Since profiling was done on bulk unsorted PBMCs, naive and antigen-experienced compartments could not be conclusively compared. The percentage of naive T cells measured by flow cytometry correlated strongly with observed TCR beta diversity. Observed TCR beta diversity per million T cells fell roughly linearly with age, and a significant reduction was already apparent by age approximately 40.

Worth noting for this clonotype: Its specific antigen is unknown. Qualities for individual bases were not recorded, and no much larger clone is one base off.

V loses 4 bases, J loses 1 base, and the germline ends lie 17 bases apart. The CDR3 holds 16 amino acids from the cysteine to the phenylalanine. Kept here is only the CDR3 DNA, which spans 48 bases and is read in frame from base 1. Looking up the germline V gene yields CDR1 SGHRS and CDR2 YFSETQ. Library preparation employed 5' RACE. The run used an Illumina HiSeq 2500. A second roughly 7 to 11 cycle PCR used a sample-barcoded 5' primer and a J-beta primer mix. Each TCR beta cDNA molecule received a unique molecular identifier from a template-switch 5' adaptor carrying 12 random nucleotides. At least 2.5 million CDR3-containing paired-end reads were obtained from each sample. First-strand cDNA was synthesized from all RNA with the Mint cDNA synthesis kit, primed by a TRBC-specific oligonucleotide. Following uracil-DNA glycosylase treatment, a first 18-cycle PCR with universal primers M1SS and BC2_uni_R was performed on all cDNA. Concerning the study's data processing: Normalization of each sample was performed by random selection of 1 million high-quality reads, each carrying a distinct molecular identifier. Instead of being binned into consensus sequences, reads that shared molecular identifiers were thrown out. CDR3 identification, clonotype clustering and error correction used MiTCR with a Q25 quality threshold and the strictest error-elimination algorithm. A nonparametric unseen species model using Euler transformation provided a lower-bound estimate of total TCR beta diversity. TCRdb handled the public reads itself, with Q25 trimming in fastp and clone calling in MiXCR, and kept productive beta chains. Entries that share a CDR3 protein sequence are merged under the most common genes and DNA. TCRdb, not the authors, supplied the V and J calls. Across this sample there are 1.5 million to 2 million distinct CDR3 sequences, with about 50% seen only once. Around 2.1% of the sample is held by the ten biggest clonotypes.

The sequenced sample was blood. Rearrangement joined TRBV5-1 to TRBJ2-5; perhaps TRBD1 is the D gene, with 5 bases matching. The clonotype was recovered from a woman aged 40 to 50 in good health. Here the CDR3 is given as CASSMGPTEIQETQYF. At the DNA level, the sequence is TGCGCCAGCAGCATGGGGCCGACAGAAATCCAAGAGACCCAGTACTTC. The full variable domain, with segments outside the CDR3 supplied by the reference TRBV5-1 and TRBJ2-5 proteins, appears as KAGVTQTPRYLIKTRGQQVTLSCSPISGHRSVSWYQQTPGQGLQFLFEYFSETQRNKGNFPGRFSGRQFSNSRSEMNVSTLELGDSALYLCASSMGPTEIQETQYFGPGTRLLVL.